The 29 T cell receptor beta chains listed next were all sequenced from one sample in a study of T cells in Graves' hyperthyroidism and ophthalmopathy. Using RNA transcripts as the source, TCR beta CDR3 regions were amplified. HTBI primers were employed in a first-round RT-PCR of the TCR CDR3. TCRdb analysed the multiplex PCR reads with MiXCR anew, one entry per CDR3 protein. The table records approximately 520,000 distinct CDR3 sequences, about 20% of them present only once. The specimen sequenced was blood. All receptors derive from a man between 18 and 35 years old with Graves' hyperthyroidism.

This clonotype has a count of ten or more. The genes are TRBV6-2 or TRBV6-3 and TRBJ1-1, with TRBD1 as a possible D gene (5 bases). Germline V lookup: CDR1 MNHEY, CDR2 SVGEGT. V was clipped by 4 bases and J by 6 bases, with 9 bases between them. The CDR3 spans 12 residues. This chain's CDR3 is CASSWGDAEAFF. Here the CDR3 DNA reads TGTGCCAGCAGTTGGGGGGATGCTGAAGCTTTCTTT.

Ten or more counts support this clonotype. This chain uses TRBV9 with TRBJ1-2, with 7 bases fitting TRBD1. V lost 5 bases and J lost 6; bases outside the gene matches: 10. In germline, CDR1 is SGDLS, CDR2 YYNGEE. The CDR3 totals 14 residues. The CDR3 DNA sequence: TGTGCCAGCAGGGGACAGAAGTATGGGGATGGCTACACCTTC. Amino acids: CASRGQKYGDGYTF.

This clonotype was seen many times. CDR3: CASSESPGGYTF. The DNA for the CDR3 is TGTGCCAGCAGTGAATCTCCGGGTGGCTACACCTTC. J is TRBJ1-2 and V is TRBV25-1; no firm D call. V was pared by 1 base and J by 7 bases, with 7 bases between. CDR1 is MGHDK, CDR2 SYGVNS, per germline. The CDR3 is made up of 12 amino acids.

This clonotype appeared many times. The CDR3 spells CASRPPGQGGQPQHF. CDR3 DNA: TGTGCCAGCAGACCCCCCGGGCAGGGGGGTCAGCCCCAGCATTTT. The rearrangement joins TRBV6-1 to TRBJ1-5, with 7 bases fitting TRBD1. Germline CDR1 reads MNHNS; CDR2 reads SASEGT. Trimming removed 6 bases from V and 6 bases from J; junction bases left unmatched: 11. This CDR3 has 15 residues.

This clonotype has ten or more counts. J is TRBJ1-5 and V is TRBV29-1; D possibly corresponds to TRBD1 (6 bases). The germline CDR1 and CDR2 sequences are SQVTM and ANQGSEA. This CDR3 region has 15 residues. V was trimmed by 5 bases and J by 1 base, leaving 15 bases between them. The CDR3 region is CSVSNVTGSNQPQHF. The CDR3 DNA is TGCAGCGTTTCCAATGTGACAGGCAGCAATCAGCCCCAGCATTTT.

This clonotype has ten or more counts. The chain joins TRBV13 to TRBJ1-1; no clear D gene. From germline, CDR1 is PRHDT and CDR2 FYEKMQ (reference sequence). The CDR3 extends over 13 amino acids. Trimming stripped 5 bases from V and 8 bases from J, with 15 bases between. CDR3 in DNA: TGTGCCAGCAGCCCCCCCTCGGAAGTAGAAGCTTTCTTT. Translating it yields CASSPPSEVEAFF.

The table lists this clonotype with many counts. The CDR3, as DNA: TGCGCCAGCAGCTCAGGGATAGCTGGAAACACCATATATTTT. It encodes CASSSGIAGNTIYF. The V and J genes are TRBV5-1 and TRBJ1-3; possible D gene TRBD1, 5 bases. The V gene lost 3 bases and the J gene lost 2 bases, with 9 bases spanning the gap. Germline V CDR1 and CDR2: SGHRS, YFSETQ. The CDR3 contains 14 residues.

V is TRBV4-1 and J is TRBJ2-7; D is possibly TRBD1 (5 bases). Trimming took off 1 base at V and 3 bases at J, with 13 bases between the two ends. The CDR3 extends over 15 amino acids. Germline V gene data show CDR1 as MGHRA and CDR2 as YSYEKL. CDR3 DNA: TGCGCCAGCAGCCAAGGGTCAGGGCCGCTCTACGAGCAGTACTTC. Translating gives CASSQGSGPLYEQYF.

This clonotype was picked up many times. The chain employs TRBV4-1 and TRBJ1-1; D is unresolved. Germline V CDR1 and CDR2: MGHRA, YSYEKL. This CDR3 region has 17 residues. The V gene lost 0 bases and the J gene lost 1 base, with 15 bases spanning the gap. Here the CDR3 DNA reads TGCGCCAGCAGCCAAGATTGGTCGCCATGGGGGAACACTGAAGCTTTCTTT. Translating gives CASSQDWSPWGNTEAFF.

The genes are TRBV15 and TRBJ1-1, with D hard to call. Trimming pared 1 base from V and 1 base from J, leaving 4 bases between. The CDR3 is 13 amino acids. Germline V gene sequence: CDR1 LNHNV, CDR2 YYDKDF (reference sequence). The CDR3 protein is CATSRGQNTEAFF. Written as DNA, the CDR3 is TGTGCCACCAGCAGAGGCCAGAACACTGAAGCTTTCTTT.

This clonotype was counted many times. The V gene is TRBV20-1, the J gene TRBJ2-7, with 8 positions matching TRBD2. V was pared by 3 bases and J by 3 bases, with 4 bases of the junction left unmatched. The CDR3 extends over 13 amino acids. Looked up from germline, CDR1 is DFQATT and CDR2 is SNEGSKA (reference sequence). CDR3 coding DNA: TGCAGTGCTAGTTGGACTAGCAACTACGAGCAGTACTTC. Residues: CSASWTSNYEQYF.

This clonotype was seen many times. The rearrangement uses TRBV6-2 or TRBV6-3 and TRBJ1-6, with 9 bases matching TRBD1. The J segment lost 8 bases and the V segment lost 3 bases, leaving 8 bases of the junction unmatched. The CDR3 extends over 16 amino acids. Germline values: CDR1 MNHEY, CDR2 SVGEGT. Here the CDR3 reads CASSYPQGATYSPLHF. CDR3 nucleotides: TGTGCCAGCAGTTATCCACAGGGGGCTACGTATTCACCCCTCCACTTT.

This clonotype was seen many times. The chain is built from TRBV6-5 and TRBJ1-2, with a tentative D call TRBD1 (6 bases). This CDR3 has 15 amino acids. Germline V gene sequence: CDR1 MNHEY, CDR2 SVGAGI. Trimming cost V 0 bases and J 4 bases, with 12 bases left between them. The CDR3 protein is CASSYSTGGTYGYTF. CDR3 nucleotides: TGTGCCAGCAGTTACTCGACGGGGGGCACCTATGGCTACACCTTC.

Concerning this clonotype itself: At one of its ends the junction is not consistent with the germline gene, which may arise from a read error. CDR3 coding DNA: TGCGCCGGCAGCCTCGGCAGCAATCAGCCCCAGCATTTT. Protein sequence: CAGSLGSNQPQHF. The J gene is TRBJ1-5, the V gene TRBV5-1, with D uncertain. The CDR3 extends over 13 amino acids. CDR1 is SGHRS, CDR2 YFSETQ, per germline.

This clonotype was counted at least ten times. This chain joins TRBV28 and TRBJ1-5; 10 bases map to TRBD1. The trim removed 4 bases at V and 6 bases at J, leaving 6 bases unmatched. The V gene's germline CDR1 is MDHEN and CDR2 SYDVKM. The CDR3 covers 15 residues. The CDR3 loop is CASSSGQGVGQPQHF. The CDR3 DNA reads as TGTGCCAGCAGTTCCGGACAGGGGGTGGGTCAGCCCCAGCATTTT.

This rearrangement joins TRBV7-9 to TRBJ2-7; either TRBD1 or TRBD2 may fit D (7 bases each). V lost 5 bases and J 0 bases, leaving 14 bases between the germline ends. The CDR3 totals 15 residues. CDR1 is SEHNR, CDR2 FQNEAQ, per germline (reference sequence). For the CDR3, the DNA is TGTGCCAGCAGCCCGCAGGGGGGGGACTCCTACGAGCAGTACTTC. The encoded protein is CASSPQGGDSYEQYF.

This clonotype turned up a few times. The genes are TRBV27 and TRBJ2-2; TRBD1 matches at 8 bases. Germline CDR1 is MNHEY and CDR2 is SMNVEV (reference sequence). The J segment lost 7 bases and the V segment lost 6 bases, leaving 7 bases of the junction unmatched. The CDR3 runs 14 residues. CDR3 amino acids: CASSPTGVIGELFF. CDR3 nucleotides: TGTGCCAGCAGCCCGACAGGGGTCATCGGGGAGCTGTTTTTT.

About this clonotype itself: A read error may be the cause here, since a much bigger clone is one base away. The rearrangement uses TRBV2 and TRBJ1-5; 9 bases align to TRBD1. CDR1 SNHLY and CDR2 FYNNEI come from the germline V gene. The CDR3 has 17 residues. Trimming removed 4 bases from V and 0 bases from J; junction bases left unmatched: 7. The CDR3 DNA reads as TGTGCCAGCAGTGGGTACAGGGGGCGAACTAGCAATCAGCCCCAGCATTTT. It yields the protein CASSGYRGRTSNQPQHF.

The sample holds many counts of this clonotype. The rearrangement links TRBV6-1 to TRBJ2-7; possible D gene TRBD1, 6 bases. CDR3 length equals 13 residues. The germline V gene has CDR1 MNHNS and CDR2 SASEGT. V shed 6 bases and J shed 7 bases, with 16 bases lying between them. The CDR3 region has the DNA TGTGCCAGCAGGGACAGTTTCTCTACGGAGCAGTACTTC. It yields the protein CASRDSFSTEQYF.

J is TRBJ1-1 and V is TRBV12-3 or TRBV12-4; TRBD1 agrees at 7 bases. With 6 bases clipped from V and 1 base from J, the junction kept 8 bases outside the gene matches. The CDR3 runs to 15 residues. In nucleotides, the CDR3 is TGTGCCAGCAGGACAGGGTCTAGCCCGAACACTGAAGCTTTCTTT. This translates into CASRTGSSPNTEAFF.

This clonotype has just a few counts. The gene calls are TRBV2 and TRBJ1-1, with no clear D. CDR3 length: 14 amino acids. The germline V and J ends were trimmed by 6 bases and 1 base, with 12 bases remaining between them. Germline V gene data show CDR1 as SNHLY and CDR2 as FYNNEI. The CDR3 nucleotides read TGTGCCAGCAGGCCGGGAGTTCAGAACACTGAAGCTTTCTTT. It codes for CASRPGVQNTEAFF.

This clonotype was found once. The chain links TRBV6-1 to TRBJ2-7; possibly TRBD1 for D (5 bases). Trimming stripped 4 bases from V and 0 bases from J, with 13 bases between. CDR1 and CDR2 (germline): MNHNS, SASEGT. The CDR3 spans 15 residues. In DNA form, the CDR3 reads TGTGCCAGCAGTGCTACAGGCTGGAGCTCCTACGAGCAGTACTTC. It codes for CASSATGWSSYEQYF.

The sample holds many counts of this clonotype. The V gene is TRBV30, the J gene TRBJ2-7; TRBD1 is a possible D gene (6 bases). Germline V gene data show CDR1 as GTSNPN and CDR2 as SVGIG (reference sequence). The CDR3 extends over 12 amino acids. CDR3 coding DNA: TGTGCTGCGAGGGACAACTCCTACGAGCAGTACTTC. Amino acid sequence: CAARDNSYEQYF.

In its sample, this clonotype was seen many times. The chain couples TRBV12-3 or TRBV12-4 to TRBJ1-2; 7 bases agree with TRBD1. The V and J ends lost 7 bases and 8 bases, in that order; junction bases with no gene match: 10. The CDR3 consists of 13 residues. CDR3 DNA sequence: TGTGCCAGCACTCCCTTGACAGGGTTGGGCTACACCTTC. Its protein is CASTPLTGLGYTF.

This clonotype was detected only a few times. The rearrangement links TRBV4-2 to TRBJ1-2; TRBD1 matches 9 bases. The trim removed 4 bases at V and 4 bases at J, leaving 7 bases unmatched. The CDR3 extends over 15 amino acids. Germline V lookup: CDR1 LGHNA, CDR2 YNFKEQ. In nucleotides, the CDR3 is TGTGCCAGCAGCCCCCGGACAGGGGACGGCTATGGCTACACCTTC. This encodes CASSPRTGDGYGYTF.

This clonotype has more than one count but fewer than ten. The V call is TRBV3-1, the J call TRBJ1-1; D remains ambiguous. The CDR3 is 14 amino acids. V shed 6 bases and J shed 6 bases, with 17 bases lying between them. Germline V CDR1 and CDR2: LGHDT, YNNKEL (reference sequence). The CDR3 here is CASRLVGGSPEAFF. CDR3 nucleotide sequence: TGTGCCAGCAGGTTAGTAGGAGGGTCCCCTGAAGCTTTCTTT.

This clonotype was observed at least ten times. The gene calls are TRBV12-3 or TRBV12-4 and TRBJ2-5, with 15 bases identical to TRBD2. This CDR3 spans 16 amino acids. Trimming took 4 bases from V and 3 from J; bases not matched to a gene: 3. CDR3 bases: TGTGCCAGCAGTTCCCGGACTAGCGGGGGGGAAGAGACCCAGTACTTC. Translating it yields CASSSRTSGGEETQYF.

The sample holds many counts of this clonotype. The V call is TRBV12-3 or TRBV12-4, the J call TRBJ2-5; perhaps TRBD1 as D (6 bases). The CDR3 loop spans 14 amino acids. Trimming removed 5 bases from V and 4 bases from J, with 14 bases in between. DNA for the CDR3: TGTGCCAGCAGTCAATGGGACACCCCAGAGACCCAGTACTTC. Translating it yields CASSQWDTPETQYF.

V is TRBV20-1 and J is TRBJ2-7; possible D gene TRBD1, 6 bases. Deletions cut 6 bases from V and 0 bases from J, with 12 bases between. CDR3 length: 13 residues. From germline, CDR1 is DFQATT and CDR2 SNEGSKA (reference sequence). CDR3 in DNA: TGCAGTGCGTCTTACAGGGACTCCTACGAGCAGTACTTC. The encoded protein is CSASYRDSYEQYF.